Reported below is one T cell receptor beta chain. This clone registers as medium-sized (0.01 to 0.1%) by frequency; no count is noted. This receptor's antigen is unknown. The data originate from a study of synovial regulatory T cells in juvenile arthritis (dated by TCRdb to the mid-2010s). Turning to the overall study: Of the sequenced patients, three were therapy-naive, one was treated with methotrexate plus infliximab, several were treated with methotrexate, and one lacked treatment information. Treg and Teff subsets from about 10 JIA patients with active disease were included in the TCR repertoire comparisons. Effector T cell subsets were also sequenced in this cohort for comparisons, but the Treg dataset alone covers only blood and synovial fluid Treg cells. Using matched patient samples, the researchers compared TCRbeta CDR3 repertoires across three groups: blood iaTreg cells, other blood Treg cells and synovial fluid Treg cells.

Taken from cysteine to phenylalanine, the CDR3 has 12 residues. DNA is not on record. The germline V gene provides CDR1 ENHRY and CDR2 SYGVKD. For each patient with active arthritis, synovial fluid was collected together with matched peripheral blood, and this synovial fluid made up the synovial samples. TCR repertoires were obtained from around 11 juvenile idiopathic arthritis patients with active disease who had not reached inactive disease, of whom 3 were polyarticular and 8 were oligoarticular. The TCR-sequenced patients had a median age of about 12 years (range about 2.3-22.9) and median disease duration of about 7 years (range 0.2-19.1). FOXP3 TSDR demethylation comparable to that of blood and healthy-donor Treg cells was observed in synovial Treg cells, supporting bona fide regulatory lineage commitment. Samples for TCR repertoire analysis were collected at two centres in Italy. Receptors were amplified or captured by the immunoSEQ multiplex PCR assay. Adaptive Biotechnologies carried out the TCRbeta CDR3 sequencing. As for the authors' bioinformatics: Repertoire similarity was assessed using the Chao-modified Jaccard index and the median clonotype overlap from 200 random subsamples at equal sample size. Similarity analyses used either productive nucleotide sequences or in silico-translated amino acid sequences. Repertoires were compared using hierarchical clustering with single linkage and t-SNE, both based on Chao-modified Jaccard distances. Repertoire diversity was measured with the Renyi index after sample size normalisation across a range of alpha values. The source is immuneACCESS, and TCRdb retained only in-frame sequences with V and J called. Part of the clones is not carried over; for the studies checked, unresolved V genes explain less than half of this, and the remainder is unexplained. From that table come the V and J calls and clone size; the DNA was used to work out D and trimming. This sample's table carries under 2,500 clones. The top ten clonotypes cover 21% of the sample.

The investigation overall reported the following: Across patients, iaTreg TCR repertoires were largely private, and these iaTreg repertoires partially overlapped with synovial Teff and blood CPL repertoires. More CDR3 sequences were shared by synovial Treg cells with iaTreg cells than with other blood Treg cells, and a closer relation was confirmed by Chao-Jaccard similarity.

Sequencing was done on a sample of Treg cells from the synovium. The rearrangement joined TRBV10-3 to TRBJ1-2. The clonotype was recovered from a donor aged 2-35 years with juvenile idiopathic arthritis. The CDR3 here reads CAISEGGYGYTF.